These T cell receptor beta chains were read from a single sample in a study of response to subunit inactivated influenza vaccine. TCRdb redid the calling of the RT-PCR reads with MiXCR, one entry per CDR3 protein. The profile shows about 160,000 distinct CDR3 sequences, roughly a tenth of them singletons. The sample in question was non-naive T cells sorted from PBMCs, obtained roughly 48 days after vaccination. The receptor source for this set is a man in his forties or fifties who received an inactivated influenza vaccine. The CDR3 runs from the conserved cysteine through the conserved F or W. The D gene is left open where the match is weak. Not all rows give a size; the values are once, few, many and, for expanded clones, a class.

>TRBV5-1|many|NA|TRBJ2-3
TGCGCCAGCAGATTGGAGGGAGTAGATACGCAGTATTTT
CASRLEGVDTQYF
>TRBV7-9|NA|TRBD1|TRBJ2-5
TGTGCCAGCAGCTTAGGATATACAGGGGGCAGAGGGGAGACCCAGTACTTC
CASSLGYTGGRGETQYF
>TRBV6-2/TRBV6-3|few|NA|TRBJ1-6
TGTGCCAGCAGTGACCGGACGGCGAGCTCCTATAATTCACCCCTCCACTTT
CASSDRTASSYNSPLHF
>TRBV4-2|many|NA|TRBJ2-3
TGTGCCAGCAGCCAAGATCAAAGGGCGGATACGCAGTATTTT
CASSQDQRADTQYF
>TRBV2|many|NA|TRBJ2-1
TGTGCCAGCAGTGTTCAGTATGAGCAGTTCTTC
CASSVQYEQFF
>TRBV6-2/TRBV6-3|few|NA|TRBJ2-7
TGTGCCAGCAGTTACTCGATGTCACCTAACCCTTCCGAGCAGTACTTC
CASSYSMSPNPSEQYF
>TRBV29-1|few|NA|TRBJ2-1
TGCAGCGCTGGGGGGGACACTTACAATGAGCAGTTCTTC
CSAGGDTYNEQFF
>TRBV12-3/TRBV12-4|NA|NA|TRBJ1-1
TGTGCCAGCAGCCCACCGTTTGTCCTGGGGAACACTGAAGCTTTCTTT
CASSPPFVLGNTEAFF
>TRBV4-2|few|NA|TRBJ2-1
TGTGCCAGCAGCCAGGGGAGTACCGAAGCGACCTACAATGAGCAGTTCTTC
CASSQGSTEATYNEQFF
>TRBV7-7|many|TRBD1|TRBJ2-5
TGTGCTAGCAGCCCCAATGACAGGGGGCTCGAGACCCAGTACTTC
CASSPNDRGLETQYF
>TRBV28|few|NA|TRBJ2-5
TGTGCCAGCAGTGTAGCAGGGATCAAAGAGACCCAGTACTTC
CASSVAGIKETQYF
>TRBV7-2|NA|TRBD1|TRBJ1-4
TGTGCCAGCAGCTTAACTGGGACAGTCGAAAAACTGTTTTTT
CASSLTGTVEKLFF
>TRBV5-1|few|NA|TRBJ2-3
TGCGCCAGCAGCTTCGGAGGGCATGTTGCAGATACGCAGTATTTT
CASSFGGHVADTQYF
>TRBV7-9|many|NA|TRBJ2-3
TGTGCCAGCAGCAAACCAGATACGCAGTATTTT
CASSKPDTQYF
>TRBV10-3|many|NA|TRBJ1-2
TGTGCCATCAGTGATCCAAAGACCTATGGCTACACCTTC
CAISDPKTYGYTF
>TRBV4-3|many|NA|TRBJ1-5
TGCGCCAGCAGCCAAGGGGAAGGTCAGCCCCAGCATTTT
CASSQGEGQPQHF
>TRBV14|NA|TRBD2|TRBJ2-5
TGTGCCAGCAGCCAAGATTACTCGACTAGCGGACTCCAAGAGACCCAGTACTTC
CASSQDYSTSGLQETQYF
>TRBV20-1|few|TRBD1|TRBJ1-5
TGCAGTGCTAGAATAACAGGGGAACAGCCCCAGCATTTT
CSARITGEQPQHF
>TRBV7-9|many|NA|TRBJ2-4
TGTGCCAGCAGCTTGCTGGGGGGTACCAAAAACATTCAGTACTTC
CASSLLGGTKNIQYF
>TRBV4-1|many|NA|TRBJ1-5
TGCGCCAGCAGCCTCAGACCCTCGGGCAATCAGCCCCAGCATTTT
CASSLRPSGNQPQHF
>TRBV20-1|NA|NA|TRBJ2-3
TGCAGTGCTAGAGTCGGGAGCTCAGATACGCAGTATTTT
CSARVGSSDTQYF
>TRBV2|NA|TRBD2|TRBJ2-2
TGTGCCAGCAGTCAAGGGGCGGGGGCGAACACCGGGGAGCTGTTTTTT
CASSQGAGANTGELFF
>TRBV28|NA|NA|TRBJ1-1
TGTGCCAGCAGCATTTACCCCCTCCGGGACAAGAACACTGAAGCTTTCTTT
CASSIYPLRDKNTEAFF
>TRBV11-2|NA|NA|TRBJ1-2
TGTGCCAGCAGCTTAGGGGACTGGGGCTACACCTTC
CASSLGDWGYTF
>TRBV4-3|many|NA|TRBJ1-5
TGCGCCAGCAGCCAAGAGGTCTACAATCAGCCCCAGCATTTT
CASSQEVYNQPQHF
>TRBV11-2|NA|NA|TRBJ2-7
TGTGCCAGCAGCTTAGAGCGATCAGGATGGCAGTACTTC
CASSLERSGWQYF
>TRBV6-2/TRBV6-3|few|NA|TRBJ2-4
TGTGCCAGCAGCCCCCCCAGGAGGACTATTAACATTCAGTACTTC
CASSPPRRTINIQYF
>TRBV5-6|many|TRBD1|TRBJ2-3
TGTGCCAGCAGCCGCCCCGACAGGGGTTCAGATACGCAGTATTTT
CASSRPDRGSDTQYF
>TRBV29-1|few|NA|TRBJ2-7
TGCAGCGTTGCCGCGCCTCAGGCCCCCTACGAGCAGTACTTC
CSVAAPQAPYEQYF
>TRBV5-1|many|NA|TRBJ1-6
TGCGCCAGCAGCTCGGGAAATAGGGGCCACAGCTCCTATAATTCACCCCTCCACTTT
CASSSGNRGHSSYNSPLHF
>TRBV6-1|many|TRBD2|TRBJ2-3
TGTGCCAGCAGCCGACTAGCGGGGCCCACAGATACGCAGTATTTT
CASSRLAGPTDTQYF
>TRBV7-2|few|NA|TRBJ2-1
TGTGCCAGCAGCTCGGAAGGGCCTTATTATGAGCAGTTCTTC
CASSSEGPYYEQFF
>TRBV18|few|NA|TRBJ2-2
TGTGCCAGCTCACCAGCAGGGACGAGCACCGGGGAGCTGTTTTTT
CASSPAGTSTGELFF
>TRBV7-2|NA|NA|TRBJ2-1
TGTGCCAGCAGCTTACCAGCAAATGAGCAGTTCTTC
CASSLPANEQFF
>TRBV6-2/TRBV6-3|NA|NA|TRBJ2-7
TGTGCCAGCAGAACGAACAGCGTCGAGCAGTACTTC
CASRTNSVEQYF
>TRBV4-1|few|NA|TRBJ2-5
TGCGCCAGCAGCCAAGAAGGGGTCCTCGAGACCCAGTACTTC
CASSQEGVLETQYF
>TRBV28|NA|TRBD2|TRBJ2-5
TGTGCCAGCAGTTTATGGGCTAGCGGAACTAAAGAGACCCAGTACTTC
CASSLWASGTKETQYF
>TRBV20-1|NA|TRBD1|TRBJ2-1
TGCAGTGCTAGAGATCCCAGGACAGGGGACAATGAGCAGTTCTTC
CSARDPRTGDNEQFF
>TRBV27|few|NA|TRBJ1-6
TGTGCCAGCAGTTTATCGTCAGCTTATAATTCACCCCTCCACTTT
CASSLSSAYNSPLHF
>TRBV20-1|few|NA|TRBJ1-5
TGCAGTGCTAGAAGGGGGAACAATCGCAATCAGCCCCAGCATTTT
CSARRGNNRNQPQHF
>TRBV4-3|NA|TRBD2|TRBJ2-2
TGCGCCAGCAGGATGATGGCGGGGGGAACCGGGGAGCTGTTTTTT
CASRMMAGGTGELFF